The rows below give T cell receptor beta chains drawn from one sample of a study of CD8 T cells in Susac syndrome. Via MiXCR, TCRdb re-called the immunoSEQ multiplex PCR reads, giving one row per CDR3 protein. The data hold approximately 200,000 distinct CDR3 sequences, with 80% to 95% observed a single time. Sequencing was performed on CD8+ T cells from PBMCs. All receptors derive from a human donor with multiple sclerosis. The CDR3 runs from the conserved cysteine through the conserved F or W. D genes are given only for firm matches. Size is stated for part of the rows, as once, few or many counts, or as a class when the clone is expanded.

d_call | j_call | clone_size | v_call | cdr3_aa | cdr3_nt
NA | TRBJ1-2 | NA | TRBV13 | CASSPRNWPYGYTF | TGTGCCAGCAGCCCCCGGAATTGGCCCTATGGCTACACCTTC
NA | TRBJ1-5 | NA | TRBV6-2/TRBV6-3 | CATMGPYSNQPQHF | TGTGCCACCATGGGGCCTTATAGCAATCAGCCCCAGCATTTT
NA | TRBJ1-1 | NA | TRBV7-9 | CASSGQGNTEAFF | TGTGCCAGCAGCGGCCAGGGTAACACTGAAGCTTTCTTT
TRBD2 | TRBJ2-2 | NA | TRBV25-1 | CASSEPTSGITGELFF | TGTGCCAGCAGTGAACCGACTAGCGGAATCACCGGGGAGCTGTTTTTT
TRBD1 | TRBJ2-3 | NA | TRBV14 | CASSPGTVTEYTDTQYF | TGTGCCAGCAGCCCCGGGACAGTGACCGAATACACAGATACGCAGTATTTT
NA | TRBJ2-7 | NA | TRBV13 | CASQWRGGYEQYF | TGTGCCAGTCAGTGGAGAGGCGGCTACGAGCAGTACTTC
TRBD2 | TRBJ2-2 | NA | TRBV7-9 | CASSGLTSGEYAGELFF | TGTGCCAGCAGCGGATTGACTAGCGGCGAATATGCCGGGGAGCTGTTTTTT
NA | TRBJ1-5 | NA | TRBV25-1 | CASSQAGQPQHF | TGTGCCAGCAGCCAAGCGGGTCAGCCCCAGCATTTT
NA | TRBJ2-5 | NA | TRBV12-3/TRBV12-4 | CASSLSETQYF | TGTGCCAGCAGTTTAAGTGAGACCCAGTACTTC
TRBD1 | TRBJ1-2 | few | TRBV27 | CASSAHTGAAYYGYTF | TGTGCCAGCAGTGCGCACACAGGGGCCGCATACTATGGCTACACCTTC
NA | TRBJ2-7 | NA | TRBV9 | CASSVGGGFLDEQYF | TGTGCCAGCAGCGTAGGGGGAGGCTTCCTCGACGAGCAGTACTTC
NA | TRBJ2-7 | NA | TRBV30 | CACTGNPSYEQYF | TGTGCCTGTACAGGTAACCCATCCTACGAGCAGTACTTC
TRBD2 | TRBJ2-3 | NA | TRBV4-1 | CASSQEAGGITDTQYF | TGCGCCAGCAGCCAAGAGGCGGGGGGTATCACAGATACGCAGTATTTT
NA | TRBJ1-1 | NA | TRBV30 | CAWTPGANTEAFF | TGTGCCTGGACTCCGGGAGCGAACACTGAAGCTTTCTTT
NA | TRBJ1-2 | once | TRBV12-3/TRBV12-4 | CASSLSGNLGYTF | TGTGCCAGCAGTTTATCAGGGAATCTCGGCTACACCTTC
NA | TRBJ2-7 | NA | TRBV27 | CASSLTGSSGYEQYF | TGTGCCAGCAGTTTAACAGGATCCTCGGGCTACGAGCAGTACTTC
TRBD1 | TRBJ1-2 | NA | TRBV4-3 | CASSQDRGGFDGYTF | TGCGCCAGCAGCCAGGACAGGGGAGGATTCGACGGCTACACCTTC
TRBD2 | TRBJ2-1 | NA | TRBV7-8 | CASRPPGLAGSSEQFF | TGTGCCAGCAGACCCCCGGGACTAGCGGGAAGTAGTGAGCAGTTCTTC
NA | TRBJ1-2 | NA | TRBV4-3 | CASSQDPTGPYGYTF | TGCGCCAGCAGCCAAGACCCGACAGGCCCCTATGGCTACACCTTC
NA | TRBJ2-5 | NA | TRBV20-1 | CSASSPSANRETQYF | TGCAGTGCTAGTAGTCCCTCAGCAAATCGGGAGACCCAGTACTTC
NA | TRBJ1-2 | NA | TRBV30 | CAWSEAGGYGYTF | TGTGCCTGGAGTGAAGCGGGGGGCTATGGCTACACCTTC
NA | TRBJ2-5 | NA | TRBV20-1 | CSATVPSASRETQYF | TGCAGTGCGACCGTCCCTAGCGCCTCCCGGGAGACCCAGTACTTC
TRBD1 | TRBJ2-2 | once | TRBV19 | CASSPDDRDTGELFF | TGTGCCAGTAGTCCAGACGACAGGGACACCGGGGAGCTGTTTTTT
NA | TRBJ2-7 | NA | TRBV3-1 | CASSHRAGGGQGLEQYF | TGTGCCAGCAGCCATCGCGCCGGGGGGGGACAGGGCCTCGAGCAGTACTTC
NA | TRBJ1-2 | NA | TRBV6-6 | CASGVSGTSSYGYTF | TGTGCCAGCGGAGTTTCCGGGACCTCGAGCTATGGCTACACCTTC
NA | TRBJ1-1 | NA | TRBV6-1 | CASSELPGMGTEAFF | TGTGCCAGCAGTGAACTCCCAGGGATGGGCACTGAAGCTTTCTTT
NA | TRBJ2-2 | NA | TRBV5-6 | CASSLAAGNVGELFF | TGTGCCAGCAGCTTGGCCGCAGGGAACGTCGGGGAGCTGTTTTTT
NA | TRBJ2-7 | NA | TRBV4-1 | CASSQGPGLQYEQYF | TGCGCCAGCAGCCAAGGACCAGGTCTACAGTACGAGCAGTACTTC
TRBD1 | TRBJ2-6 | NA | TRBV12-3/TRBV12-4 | CASTPGQGDGGSGANVLTF | TGTGCCAGCACTCCGGGACAGGGGGACGGGGGCTCTGGGGCCAACGTCCTGACTTTC
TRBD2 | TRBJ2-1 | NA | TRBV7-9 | CASSEEAGLFEQFF | TGTGCCAGCAGCGAGGAAGCGGGATTGTTTGAGCAGTTCTTC
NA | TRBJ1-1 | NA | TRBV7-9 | CASSLAGASEAFF | TGTGCCAGCAGCTTAGCTGGGGCCTCTGAAGCTTTCTTT